This T cell receptor (beta chain) was identified during a study of sequential checkpoint blockade in melanoma. For the study at large: Randomization was 1:1 between first-line nivolumab→ipilimumab and ipilimumab→nivolumab.

The CDR3 contains 15 residues. Germline V gives CDR1 SGDLS, CDR2 YYNGEE. V was pared by 0 bases and J by 4 bases, with 13 bases between. The assay was immunoSEQ multiplex PCR, and TCRdb's table has in-frame clones only and misses some. Here the sample spans 25,000 to 30,000 clones, approximately 86% being singletons. The sample's treatment: randomized to nivolumab then ipilimumab (arm A) or the reverse (arm B). V is TRBV9 and J is TRBJ1-1, with D possibly TRBD1 on 5 matching bases. The receptor was isolated from a human donor with melanoma. The starting material was CD8+ T cells sorted from blood (inferred from file names), obtained from a patient given nivolumab and ipilimumab in sequence. The CDR3 nucleotides read TGTGCCAGCAGCGTAGGTAGGACAACTACCACTGAAGCTTTCTTT. It translates to CASSVGRTTTTEAFF.